The clone carrying this TCR beta chain has more than one count but fewer than ten. What it binds is unknown. Profiling relied on immunoSEQ multiplex PCR, and the TCRdb table lists in-frame clones only, not all of them. The table has 37,000 or so clones, roughly 68% seen once. This entry is derived from a study of immune evolution from preneoplasia to lung adenocarcinoma. Study-level results: Top clone share appeared to fall from AAH through AIS, MIA, adenocarcinoma.

CDR1 is LNHDA and CDR2 is SQIVND in the germline V gene (reference sequence). The CDR3 is made up of 12 amino acids. Trimming took 6 bases from V and 6 from J, leaving 10 bases between them. The chain uses TRBV19 and TRBJ2-3, with D unresolved. Sequenced input: FFPE invasive lung adenocarcinoma tissue. The TCR was taken from a person between 60 and 69 years old with lung adenocarcinoma. Written as DNA, the CDR3 is TGTGCCAGTAGAACTGACGGGGATACGCAGTATTTT. Residues: CASRTDGDTQYF.